These 26 T cell receptor beta chains share one sample of origin, sequenced in a study of cytomegalovirus exposure and HLA in healthy donors. The study ran its PCR with 60 Vbeta and 13 Jbeta primers. Produced via immunoSEQ multiplex PCR; TCRdb's table is partial and in-frame only. Of 130,000 or so clones in the sample, around 80% were seen once. Sequencing used PBMCs. These receptors were taken from a young man in good health and CMV-seronegative.

This clone has a handful of counts. The chain employs TRBV29-1 and TRBJ1-1, with D unclear. The V gene lost 7 bases and the J gene lost 4 bases, with 16 bases spanning the gap. Germline CDR1 SQVTM, CDR2 ANQGSEA. The CDR3 extends over 13 amino acids. This CDR3 is CSASVGGRTEAFF. The CDR3 nucleotides read TGCAGCGCGAGTGTGGGAGGGCGCACTGAAGCTTTCTTT.

The chain joins TRBV30 to TRBJ2-7; D call uncertain. This CDR3 has 13 residues. V was shortened by 3 bases and J by 6 bases, with 15 bases between the two germline ends. CDR1 is GTSNPN and CDR2 is SVGIG in the germline V gene (reference sequence). CDR3 region: CAWRGSSWSEQYF. CDR3 bases: TGTGCCTGGAGAGGTAGCTCGTGGAGCGAGCAGTACTTC.

V gene TRBV9 combines with J gene TRBJ1-2; D possibly corresponds to TRBD1 (6 bases). Germline V lookup: CDR1 SGDLS, CDR2 YYNGEE. V was shortened by 0 bases and J by 5 bases, with 17 bases between the two germline ends. The CDR3 consists of 16 residues. CDR3 coding DNA: TGTGCCAGCAGCGTAGGCCCAGGGGCAATGGGGTATGGCTACACCTTC. Translation gives CASSVGPGAMGYGYTF.

The chain joins TRBV6-6 to TRBJ2-7; 8 positions match TRBD2. In germline, CDR1 is MNHNY, CDR2 SVGAGI (reference sequence). The length of the CDR3 is 15 residues. Losses at the gene ends were 7 bases for V and 0 bases for J; bases not matched to a gene: 8. For the CDR3, the DNA is TGTGCCAGCAACCCGGGGGGGGGCCCCTCCTACGAGCAGTACTTC. It encodes CASNPGGGPSYEQYF.

The chain carries TRBV25-1 and TRBJ1-1, with D unresolved. The CDR3 sequence is 13 residues long. Per germline, CDR1 MGHDK and CDR2 SYGVNS. The V gene lost 5 bases and the J gene lost 4 bases, with 11 bases spanning the gap. CDR3 protein: CASSRPGSTEAFF. The CDR3 DNA is TGTGCCAGCAGTAGGCCCGGGAGCACTGAAGCTTTCTTT.

The rearrangement links TRBV20-1 to TRBJ2-1; weak D call: TRBD1 (6 bases). V dropped 5 bases and J dropped 6 bases, with 8 bases sitting between them. The length of the CDR3 is 11 residues. Germline loops: CDR1 DFQATT, CDR2 SNEGSKA (reference sequence). The CDR3 is CSARTVNEQFF. For the CDR3, the DNA is TGCAGTGCTCGGACAGTCAATGAGCAGTTCTTC.

The V and J genes are TRBV2 and TRBJ1-4, with a tentative D call TRBD1 (5 bases). This CDR3 has 14 residues. Germline lookup yields CDR1 SNHLY and CDR2 FYNNEI. The V end lost 5 bases, the J end lost 8 bases, and 15 bases lay between the germline ends. Here the CDR3 reads CASSKQVNGEKLFF. CDR3 bases: TGTGCCAGCAGTAAACAGGTCAACGGGGAAAAACTGTTTTTT.

This rearrangement joins TRBV9 to TRBJ1-1; D gene unclear. The V end was cut by 3 bases, the J end by 5 bases, with 11 bases between. Per germline, CDR1 SGDLS and CDR2 YYNGEE. The CDR3 runs 13 residues. CDR3 DNA sequence: TGTGCCAGCAGCGGCCTCGGGAGGACTGAAGCTTTCTTT. It is translated as CASSGLGRTEAFF.

The chain is built from TRBV11-2 and TRBJ2-2; 12 nucleotides align to TRBD2. Trimming at V came to 4 bases and at J to 6 bases, leaving 6 bases not matched to a gene. CDR1 SGHAT and CDR2 FQNNGV come from the germline V gene. The CDR3 covers 16 residues. CDR3 region: CASSSVLAGGPGELFF. As DNA, the CDR3 is TGTGCCAGCAGCTCAGTTCTAGCGGGGGGGCCCGGGGAGCTGTTTTTT.

This clone was seen only a few times. The V gene is TRBV25-1, the J gene TRBJ2-5, with 8 bases identical to TRBD2. The germline V gene encodes CDR1 MGHDK and CDR2 SYGVNS. The V segment lost 8 bases and the J segment 1 base; nucleotides outside the gene matches: 3. CDR3 length: 13 amino acids. The CDR3 DNA sequence: TGTGCCAGCTCTGCGGGGGGCCAAGAGACCCAGTACTTC. Its translation: CASSAGGQETQYF.

V usage is TRBV9 and J usage is TRBJ2-1; 7 bases are a match to TRBD2. Trimming at V came to 3 bases and at J to 5 bases, leaving 11 bases not matched to a gene. Germline V CDR1 and CDR2: SGDLS, YYNGEE. The CDR3 loop spans 16 amino acids. CDR3 bases: TGTGCCAGCAGCGCGAGGGGAGGGGTCAAAAACAATGAGCAGTTCTTC. It encodes CASSARGGVKNNEQFF.

V gene TRBV19 combines with J gene TRBJ2-7, with 9 bases identical to TRBD2. This CDR3 is built from 13 residues. CDR1 LNHDA and CDR2 SQIVND come from the germline V gene (reference sequence). With V trimmed by 5 bases and J by 6 bases, 5 bases remained unmatched. The CDR3 spells CASSAGGYGEQYF. The CDR3 bases are TGTGCCAGTAGTGCGGGGGGGTACGGCGAGCAGTACTTC.

The chain uses TRBV9 and TRBJ2-2; a weak D match, TRBD2 (6 bases). Germline CDR1 reads SGDLS; CDR2 reads YYNGEE. Trimming cost V 4 bases and J 6 bases, with 16 bases left between them. The CDR3 contains 15 residues. CDR3 in amino acids: CASSPPGRGSGELFF. The CDR3 DNA is TGTGCCAGCAGCCCACCCGGACGGGGGTCCGGGGAGCTGTTTTTT.

The V gene is TRBV4-1, the J gene TRBJ2-4; 9 bases line up with TRBD1. J was trimmed by 6 bases and V by 4 bases; bases with no gene match: 10. The CDR3 is 16 amino acids. Germline V gene lookup returns CDR1 MGHRA and CDR2 YSYEKL. CDR3: CASSLSPGQGLNIQYF. As DNA, the CDR3 is TGCGCCAGCAGCCTTAGTCCGGGACAGGGTTTAAACATTCAGTACTTC.

The gene calls are TRBV28 and TRBJ2-7; 10 bases agree with TRBD1. Germline CDR1 is MDHEN and CDR2 is SYDVKM. Trimming at V came to 5 bases and at J to 5 bases, leaving 15 bases not matched to a gene. The CDR3 has 17 residues. DNA of the CDR3: TGTGCCAGCAGTACCAGAGCACCGGGACAGGGGACTAACGAGCAGTACTTC. Its protein product is CASSTRAPGQGTNEQYF.

V and J are TRBV29-1 and TRBJ2-7; 9 positions agree with TRBD1. Trimming took 4 bases from V and 3 from J; bases not matched to a gene: 4. The CDR3 has 13 residues. Germline V gene data show CDR1 as SQVTM and CDR2 as ANQGSEA. The CDR3 protein is CSVAAGQGYEQYF. CDR3 nucleotides: TGCAGCGTTGCAGCGGGACAGGGCTACGAGCAGTACTTC.

The chain employs TRBV10-3 and TRBJ1-4; TRBD1 matches 12 bases. The germline gives CDR1 ENHRY, CDR2 SYGVKD. The CDR3 has 17 amino acids. The J segment lost 5 bases and the V segment lost 3 bases, leaving 7 bases of the junction unmatched. The CDR3 sequence: CAISDVPGQGANEKLFF. The CDR3 DNA follows: TGTGCCATCAGTGACGTCCCGGGACAGGGGGCGAATGAAAAACTGTTTTTT.

This clone has more than one count but fewer than ten. In DNA, the CDR3 is TGCGCCAGCAGCCATAACTACGAGCAGTACTTC. Encoded protein: CASSHNYEQYF. The chain employs TRBV4-1 and TRBJ2-7; D call uncertain. Per the germline V gene, CDR1 is MGHRA and CDR2 is YSYEKL. The CDR3 runs 11 residues. V lost 3 bases and J 3 bases, leaving 3 bases between the germline ends.

V and J are TRBV6-5 and TRBJ1-1, with D tentatively TRBD1 (5 bases). CDR1 MNHEY and CDR2 SVGAGI come from the germline V gene. The ends were cut back, 8 bases at V and 0 bases at J, with 7 bases in the middle. The CDR3 has 12 amino acids. As DNA, the CDR3 is TGTGCCAGCGGGGGGTTGAACACTGAAGCTTTCTTT. Translation gives CASGGLNTEAFF.

V gene TRBV6-6 combines with J gene TRBJ2-1; possibly TRBD1 for D (6 bases). The CDR3 covers 13 residues. V lost 5 bases and J 5 bases, leaving 10 bases between the germline ends. CDR1 and CDR2 from the germline V gene are MNHNY and SVGAGI (reference sequence). The DNA of the CDR3 is TGTGCCAGCAGTCCTACAGGGAACAATGAGCAGTTCTTC. Amino acid sequence: CASSPTGNNEQFF.

This clone appeared a single time. The germline gene is not matched at one end of the junction; a read error may be the cause. V usage is TRBV5-1 and J usage is TRBJ2-5, with TRBD2 matching over 9 bases. This CDR3 has 17 amino acids. From germline, CDR1 is SGHRS and CDR2 YFSETQ. DNA for the CDR3: TGCGCCTGCAGCCCTACCGGGAGTAGCGGGGGACCCGAGACCCAGTACTTC. Translation gives CACSPTGSSGGPETQYF.

V and J are TRBV30 and TRBJ2-1; 12 bases match TRBD2. The CDR3 runs 16 residues. The ends lost 3 bases at V and 2 bases at J; junction bases unmatched: 5. CDR1 is GTSNPN, CDR2 SVGIG, per germline (reference sequence). CDR3 nucleotides: TGTGCCTGGAGGGAGCTAGCGGGGGGGACCTACAATGAGCAGTTCTTC. It encodes CAWRELAGGTYNEQFF.

The chain links TRBV4-1 to TRBJ1-5; TRBD1 matches at 8 bases. The CDR3 has 11 amino acids. Germline CDR1 MGHRA, CDR2 YSYEKL. V lost 8 bases, J lost 7 bases, and 1 base stayed unmatched. Here the CDR3 DNA reads TGCGCCAGCGGACAGGGACAGCCCCAGCATTTT. Translation gives CASGQGQPQHF.

The chain has TRBV2 and TRBJ2-3; a possible D gene is TRBD1 (6 bases). Trimming stripped 5 bases from V and 6 bases from J, with 15 bases between. Germline V gives CDR1 SNHLY, CDR2 FYNNEI. This CDR3 comprises 14 residues. CDR3 sequence reads: CASSTFRDTDTQYF. The CDR3 DNA sequence: TGTGCCAGCAGTACGTTCCGGGACACCGATACGCAGTATTTT.

The rearrangement joins TRBV5-1 to TRBJ2-7; 7 positions agree with TRBD1. This CDR3 region has 13 residues. Looked up from germline, CDR1 is SGHRS and CDR2 is YFSETQ. Unmatched junction bases numbered 5, after V lost 4 bases and J lost 4 bases. The CDR3 nucleotides are TGCGCCAGCAGCCTCCGGGACAGATACGAGCAGTACTTC. Residues: CASSLRDRYEQYF.

The gene calls are TRBV27 and TRBJ2-3; the D is unclear. The CDR3 sequence is 14 residues long. The V end was cut by 6 bases, the J end by 0 bases, with 10 bases between. Germline-derived CDR1 and CDR2 are MNHEY and SMNVEV (reference sequence). The CDR3 DNA is TGTGCCAGCAGGGCTCAGTCTAGCACAGATACGCAGTATTTT. Its translation is CASRAQSSTDTQYF.